One sample yielded the 3 T cell receptor beta chains listed below, sequenced in a study of T cell responses to AZD1222 COVID-19 vaccine. Sequencing used immunoSEQ multiplex PCR; TCRdb keeps in-frame clones, though not all of them. The table shows approximately 97,000 clones, with roughly nine tenths occurring only once. The sample was peripheral blood, taken on day 0 of AZD1222 vaccination. These receptors all come from an adult in good health.

V and J are TRBV11-3 and TRBJ2-2; 14 bases match TRBD2. There are 16 residues in the CDR3. The V and J ends lost 3 bases and 9 bases, in that order; junction bases with no gene match: 6. In germline, CDR1 is SGHNT, CDR2 YENEEA. The CDR3 region is CASSFGGLAGVRELFF. CDR3 nucleotide sequence: TGTGCCAGCAGCTTCGGGGGACTAGCGGGGGTTAGGGAGCTGTTTTTT.

The rearrangement links TRBV27 to TRBJ1-1; the D is unclear. V was clipped by 1 base and J by 1 base, with 4 bases between them. Germline V CDR1 and CDR2: MNHEY, SMNVEV (reference sequence). This CDR3 contains 13 residues. In DNA form, the CDR3 reads TGTGCCAGCAGTTTATATGAGAACACTGAAGCTTTCTTT. Protein sequence: CASSLYENTEAFF.

The chain has TRBV7-2 and TRBJ2-7, with TRBD1 as a possible D gene (6 bases). The germline V and J ends were trimmed by 9 bases and 5 bases, with 20 bases remaining between them. CDR3 length: 14 amino acids. CDR1 is SGHTA and CDR2 is FQGNSA in the germline V gene. CDR3 region: CASLFRGRGDEQYF. The CDR3 nucleotides are TGTGCCAGTTTATTCAGGGGCAGGGGAGACGAGCAGTACTTC.